This T cell receptor beta chain is drawn from a study of control samples from healthy donors and cancer patients. The CDR3 extends over 14 amino acids. Trimming cost V 0 bases and J 5 bases, with 11 bases left between them. The germline gives CDR1 SGHNT, CDR2 YYREEE (reference sequence). TCRdb's table, derived via immunoSEQ multiplex PCR, lists solely in-frame clones and lacks some. The repertoire holds around 94,000 clones, about 88% seen once, with roughly 1.3% in the top ten. The chain carries TRBV5-4 and TRBJ1-2; D possibly corresponds to TRBD1 (6 bases). The source material was blood. The receptor comes from a woman aged 45-60 years in good health. CDR3 in amino acids: CASSLEDSRYGYTF. The DNA of the CDR3 is TGTGCCAGCAGCTTGGAGGACAGTCGTTATGGCTACACCTTC.